The present TCR beta chain was sequenced within a study of CD8 T cells in Susac syndrome. The RNA, about 0.5 to 1 ug, was put through reverse transcription using random hexamers. One entry per CDR3 protein results from TCRdb running MiXCR on the immunoSEQ multiplex PCR reads. The sample lists roughly 80,000 distinct CDR3 sequences, 90% to 95% seen once, with about 0.47% in the top ten. The study sequenced TCR beta in blood CD8+ and CD4+ T cells. CDR1 and CDR2 from the germline V gene are MNHEY and SMNVEV (reference sequence). The length of the CDR3 is 15 residues. V shed 0 bases and J 8 bases; nucleotides not matched to a gene: 5.

The V gene is TRBV27, the J gene TRBJ2-1, with 9 nucleotides matching TRBD2. Input material: CD8+ T cells from PBMCs. The sequence was collected from a human donor with multiple sclerosis. The CDR3 DNA sequence: TGTGCCAGCAGTTTATCGGTCGCGGGAGGGGATGAGCAGTTCTTC. Its protein is CASSLSVAGGDEQFF.